The 30 T cell receptor beta chains below all came from one sample that was sequenced in a study of shared clonotypes between healthy human individuals. The naive CD8 fraction comprised CD45RO-negative cells positively selected for CCR7 and excluded terminally differentiated effector memory CD45RA+ cells. Method: immunoSEQ multiplex PCR; TCRdb's copy keeps in-frame clones and lacks some. The data show about 2.2 million clones, under 95% seen once. The source material was naive CD8+ T cells from PBMCs. The receptor source for this set is a man younger than 35 in good health. Some clones in this sample may be carry-over from other donors' samples.

This clone has a single count. The CDR3 loop reads CASRPGGGNNEQFF. The CDR3, as DNA: TGTGCCAGCAGGCCAGGGGGAGGGAACAATGAGCAGTTCTTC. This chain uses TRBV27 with TRBJ2-1; D is tentatively TRBD1 or TRBD2 (7 bases each). The germline gives CDR1 MNHEY, CDR2 SMNVEV (reference sequence). This CDR3 is built from 14 residues. The ends were cut back, 6 bases at V and 5 bases at J, with 14 bases in the middle.

This clone was observed a handful of times. The chain employs TRBV9 and TRBJ2-3; D not certain. CDR1 is SGDLS, CDR2 YYNGEE, per germline. V lost 0 bases and J 0 bases, leaving 5 bases between the germline ends. The CDR3 sequence is 14 residues long. The CDR3 sequence is CASSVGQSTDTQYF. CDR3 nucleotides: TGTGCCAGCAGCGTAGGGCAGAGCACAGATACGCAGTATTTT.

J is TRBJ2-5 and V is TRBV6-1; D is ambiguous. This CDR3 is built from 13 residues. The ends were cut back, 3 bases at V and 4 bases at J, with 9 bases in the middle. Germline CDR1 and CDR2: MNHNS and SASEGT. The CDR3 DNA reads TGTGCCAGCAGTGAGGGCCGCGCAGAGACCCAGTACTTC. Residues: CASSEGRAETQYF.

This clone was seen a single time. V gene TRBV9 combines with J gene TRBJ2-2; D is unresolved. The CDR3 runs 13 residues. In germline, CDR1 is SGDLS, CDR2 YYNGEE. Trimming took off 4 bases at V and 4 bases at J, with 8 bases between the two ends. This CDR3 is CASSWVTTGELFF. The CDR3 region has the DNA TGTGCCAGCAGCTGGGTGACCACCGGGGAGCTGTTTTTT.

The chain couples TRBV4-1 to TRBJ1-2, with D unresolved. Trimming left V 1 base short and J 2 bases short, with 14 bases between. The CDR3 loop spans 16 amino acids. Germline assignment: CDR1 MGHRA and CDR2 YSYEKL. CDR3 sequence (DNA): TGCGCCAGCAGCCAAGTCGTTGCCAATTCGAACTATGGCTACACCTTC. It codes for CASSQVVANSNYGYTF.

The genes are TRBV11-2 and TRBJ2-2; TRBD1 might be the D (5 bases). V shed 5 bases and J shed 4 bases, with 17 bases lying between them. The CDR3 contains 16 residues. Per germline, CDR1 SGHAT and CDR2 FQNNGV. Here the CDR3 reads CASSPREGALTGELFF. The DNA of the CDR3 is TGTGCCAGCAGCCCCCGAGAAGGGGCGCTCACCGGGGAGCTGTTTTTT.

This clone appeared once. The V and J genes are TRBV6-1 and TRBJ2-2, with 9 bases lining up with TRBD1. This CDR3 is built from 17 residues. The V gene end was trimmed by 1 base and the J gene end by 4 bases; junction bases not matched to a gene: 7. CDR1 and CDR2 (germline): MNHNS, SASEGT. The CDR3 nucleotides read TGTGCCAGCAGTGAAGAATTGGGGACAGGGCCCACCGGGGAGCTGTTTTTT. Protein sequence: CASSEELGTGPTGELFF.

This clone was seen just once. This chain joins TRBV6-1 and TRBJ2-7; 14 bases align to TRBD2. J lost 6 bases, V lost 3 bases, and 10 bases had no gene match. The germline V gene has CDR1 MNHNS and CDR2 SASEGT. CDR3 length: 17 residues. CDR3 region: CASSEPRLAGGPVEQYF. DNA for the CDR3: TGTGCCAGCAGTGAGCCTAGACTAGCGGGAGGGCCCGTCGAGCAGTACTTC.

Concerning this clone itself: The same CDR3 can be traced to other DNA sequences in this sample. The chain has TRBV14 and TRBJ2-7; TRBD1 aligns across 8 bases. V lost 8 bases, J lost 0 bases, and 3 bases stayed unmatched. The germline gives CDR1 SGHDN, CDR2 FVKESK. The CDR3 loop spans 13 amino acids. This CDR3 is CASRDRGSYEQYF. CDR3 DNA: TGTGCCAGCCGCGACAGGGGCTCCTACGAGCAGTACTTC.

The gene calls are TRBV7-9 and TRBJ1-2; TRBD1 is a possible D gene (6 bases). The germline CDR1 and CDR2 sequences are SEHNR and FQNEAQ (reference sequence). Trimming stripped 4 bases from V and 7 bases from J, with 19 bases between. The CDR3 is 15 residues long. CDR3 DNA: TGTGCCAGCAGCTCGAACACAGGGATGGGGGTTGGCTACACCTTC. Translation gives CASSSNTGMGVGYTF.

The V call is TRBV27, the J call TRBJ2-4; TRBD1 agrees at 9 bases. This CDR3 contains 15 residues. CDR1 and CDR2 from the germline V gene are MNHEY and SMNVEV (reference sequence). The junction had 7 bases not matched to a gene; V was cut back by 1 base and J by 9 bases. The DNA for the CDR3 is TGTGCCAGCAGTTTATTCGGGACAGGGTGGGGCATTCAGTACTTC. It yields the protein CASSLFGTGWGIQYF.

CDR3 in amino acids: CASSSEGRVKNIQYF. CDR3 DNA sequence: TGTGCCAGCAGTAGCGAGGGCCGCGTCAAAAACATTCAGTACTTC. The gene calls are TRBV5-8 and TRBJ2-4; weak D call: TRBD2 (5 bases). The CDR3 loop spans 15 amino acids. Trimming left V 5 bases short and J 3 bases short, with 15 bases between. The germline V gene encodes CDR1 SGHTS and CDR2 YDEGEE.

The J gene is TRBJ2-7, the V gene TRBV6-6, with no clear D. Germline CDR1 is MNHNY and CDR2 is SVGAGI (reference sequence). V was cut by 2 bases and J by 6 bases, with 8 bases left in between. The CDR3 is made up of 12 amino acids. CDR3 in DNA: TGTGCCAGCAGTTACGGGTCAGCCGAGCAGTACTTC. This gives the protein CASSYGSAEQYF.

The rearrangement uses TRBV4-3 and TRBJ2-1; 7 bases are a match to TRBD1. CDR3 size: 15 residues. After removal of 3 bases from V and 0 bases from J, the junction contained 2 bases not matched to a gene. Germline V gene lookup returns CDR1 LGHNA and CDR2 YSLEER. The CDR3 spells CASSHRQGSYNEQFF. CDR3 in DNA: TGCGCCAGCAGCCATAGACAGGGCTCCTACAATGAGCAGTTCTTC.

The chain is built from TRBV6-1 and TRBJ2-7; no clear D. The CDR3 is made up of 14 amino acids. The V and J ends lost 2 bases and 4 bases respectively, with 12 bases between them. The germline CDR1 and CDR2 sequences are MNHNS and SASEGT. In DNA form, the CDR3 reads TGTGCCAGCAGTGAATTGCACGGACGATACGAGCAGTACTTC. Its translation is CASSELHGRYEQYF.

The chain links TRBV27 to TRBJ1-1; D ambiguous. The CDR3 totals 16 residues. Per the germline V gene, CDR1 is MNHEY and CDR2 is SMNVEV (reference sequence). Trimming pared 5 bases from V and 0 bases from J, leaving 16 bases between. CDR3 protein: CASSKLYRELNTEAFF. Here the CDR3 DNA reads TGTGCCAGCAGTAAACTCTACAGAGAGCTGAACACTGAAGCTTTCTTT.

The CDR3 protein is CASSFGWLSYNEQFF. In nucleotides, the CDR3 is TGCGCCAGCAGCTTCGGGTGGCTCTCCTACAATGAGCAGTTCTTC. The genes are TRBV5-1 and TRBJ2-1, with D uncertain. The CDR3 runs 15 residues. V lost 2 bases to trimming and J lost 0 bases, with 9 bases between them. The V gene's germline CDR1 is SGHRS and CDR2 YFSETQ.

The chain is built from TRBV7-7 and TRBJ2-2; TRBD1 matches at 9 bases. Losses at the gene ends were 5 bases for V and 4 bases for J; bases not matched to a gene: 8. CDR1 is SSHAT and CDR2 is FNYEAQ in the germline V gene (reference sequence). The CDR3 loop spans 16 amino acids. CDR3 coding DNA: TGTGCCAGCAGCCGACGGACAGGGGTAAGCACCGGGGAGCTGTTTTTT. Translated, it gives CASSRRTGVSTGELFF.

The chain is built from TRBV9 and TRBJ1-2; D remains unclear. The length of the CDR3 is 14 residues. The V gene's germline CDR1 is SGDLS and CDR2 YYNGEE. Trimming took 0 bases from V and 4 from J, leaving 10 bases between them. Here the CDR3 reads CASSVGGSAYGYTF. The DNA for the CDR3 is TGTGCCAGCAGCGTAGGAGGGAGTGCCTATGGCTACACCTTC. Full variable domain (remainder filled in from reference TRBV9 and TRBJ1-2): DSGVTQTPKHLITATGQRVTLRCSPRSGDLSVYWYQQSLDQGLQFLIQYYNGEERAKGNILERFSAQQFPDLHSELNLSSLELGDSALYFCASSVGGSAYGYTFGSGTRLTVV.

The V and J genes are TRBV14 and TRBJ2-1; D perhaps matches TRBD1 (6 bases). Germline V gene lookup returns CDR1 SGHDN and CDR2 FVKESK. Trimming pared 4 bases from V and 14 bases from J, leaving 18 bases between. The CDR3 consists of 13 residues. CDR3 loop: CASSRGRAASEFF. The CDR3 bases are TGTGCCAGCAGCCGGGGGCGTGCGGCCAGCGAGTTCTTC.

The rearrangement links TRBV5-5 to TRBJ2-5; 12 positions agree with TRBD2. Germline V gives CDR1 SGHKS, CDR2 YYEKEE (reference sequence). CDR3 length: 15 amino acids. V shed 4 bases, J shed 4 bases, and the junction held 5 bases outside the gene matches. CDR3 sequence: CASSPLAGGRETQYF. The CDR3 DNA follows: TGTGCCAGCAGCCCACTAGCGGGAGGACGAGAGACCCAGTACTTC.

This rearrangement joins TRBV29-1 to TRBJ1-3; D is possibly TRBD1 (5 bases). The germline V gene has CDR1 SQVTM and CDR2 ANQGSEA. The CDR3 spans 13 residues. V lost 2 bases, J lost 2 bases, and 7 bases lay in between. The CDR3 bases are TGCAGCGTTGAAATAGGGGCTGGAAACACCATATATTTT. Translated: CSVEIGAGNTIYF.

As for this clone: Other DNA sequences in this sample translate to the same CDR3. The V gene is TRBV29-1, the J gene TRBJ2-7; TRBD1 is a possible D gene (5 bases). Trimming left V 7 bases short and J 0 bases short, with 7 bases between. The CDR3 is made up of 11 amino acids. From germline, CDR1 is SQVTM and CDR2 ANQGSEA. CDR3 DNA: TGCAGCGCCCAGGGCTCCTACGAGCAGTACTTC. Protein: CSAQGSYEQYF.

V gene TRBV6-6 combines with J gene TRBJ1-1, with 8 positions matching TRBD1. The trim removed 6 bases at V and 6 bases at J, leaving 12 bases unmatched. Germline CDR1 MNHNY, CDR2 SVGAGI (reference sequence). The CDR3 totals 15 residues. CDR3 region: CASRLLPGGGSEAFF. The CDR3 DNA reads as TGTGCCAGCAGGCTCCTTCCAGGGGGCGGCTCTGAAGCTTTCTTT.

The chain joins TRBV9 to TRBJ2-6; 7 nucleotides match TRBD2. Per germline, CDR1 SGDLS and CDR2 YYNGEE. This CDR3 is 18 amino acids long. The trim removed 3 bases at V and 2 bases at J, leaving 11 bases unmatched. The CDR3 loop reads CASSAPAGGRAGANVLTF. Here the CDR3 DNA reads TGTGCCAGCAGCGCCCCAGCTGGCGGGAGAGCTGGGGCCAACGTCCTGACTTTC.

The CDR3 DNA reads as TGTGCCATCAGTGTAACAGGGACTAGCGCCCTGCTCGAGCAGTACTTC. This gives the protein CAISVTGTSALLEQYF. This rearrangement joins TRBV10-3 to TRBJ2-7; 10 bases line up with TRBD2. The V gene's germline CDR1 is ENHRY and CDR2 SYGVKD. J lost 6 bases, V lost 4 bases, and 12 bases had no gene match. The CDR3 length is 16 residues.

This clone was seen only once. The chain uses TRBV7-8 and TRBJ1-4, with D unclear. V gave up 5 bases and J gave up 5 bases, with 18 bases separating them. From germline, CDR1 is SGHVS and CDR2 FQNEAQ. The CDR3 contains 16 residues. The CDR3 region is CASSTLDGRENEKLFF. The CDR3 DNA follows: TGTGCCAGCAGCACATTAGACGGACGGGAGAATGAAAAACTGTTTTTT. Full variable domain (missing parts from reference TRBV7-8 and TRBJ1-4): GAGVSQSPRYKVAKRGQDVALRCDPISGHVSLFWYQQALGQGPEFLTYFQNEAQLDKSGLPSDRFFAERPEGSVSTLKIQRTQQEDSAVYLCASSTLDGRENEKLFFGSGTQLSVL.

This clone is a singleton in its sample. Other DNA variants within this sample encode the same CDR3. The chain is built from TRBV9 and TRBJ2-1, with a possible D match to TRBD1 (5 bases). Per germline, CDR1 SGDLS and CDR2 YYNGEE. The CDR3 has 13 amino acids. V lost 2 bases and J 7 bases, leaving 10 bases between the germline ends. The CDR3 sequence: CASSVGTGNEQFF. The CDR3 DNA follows: TGTGCCAGCAGCGTGGGAACAGGAAATGAGCAGTTCTTC.

The chain couples TRBV15 to TRBJ2-5, with D hard to call. The J call may be wrong; the DNA end is better matched by TRBJ2-7. This CDR3 has 14 amino acids. Germline values: CDR1 LNHNV, CDR2 YYDKDF (reference sequence). DNA for the CDR3: TGTGCCACCAGCTACGGAACGGACTCCTACGAGCAGTACTTC. Encoded protein: CATSYGTDSYEQYF.

The chain combines TRBV27 with TRBJ2-1; 14 bases are shared with TRBD2. The CDR3 spans 16 residues. The germline V gene has CDR1 MNHEY and CDR2 SMNVEV (reference sequence). V shed 5 bases, J shed 8 bases, and the junction held 8 bases outside the gene matches. CDR3 residues: CASSGGLAGVVHEQFF. Written as DNA, the CDR3 is TGTGCCAGCAGTGGGGGACTAGCGGGAGTTGTCCATGAGCAGTTCTTC.